Each of the 30 T cell receptor beta chains below was sequenced from the same sample in a study of T cell changes during pregnancy in multiple sclerosis. Libraries were prepared by immunoSEQ multiplex PCR; TCRdb keeps only in-frame clonotypes and omits some of them. The sample holds about 51,000 clones; about 92% are singletons and the top ten take around 1.9%. This sample comprised peripheral blood, obtained in the second trimester of pregnancy. The receptors stem from a female donor with multiple sclerosis, enrolled in a pregnancy study.

The chain is built from TRBV29-1 and TRBJ2-3; a possible D gene is TRBD2 (6 bases). The CDR3 is 13 residues long. V gave up 7 bases and J gave up 6 bases, with 17 bases separating them. Germline V gene data show CDR1 as SQVTM and CDR2 as ANQGSEA. The DNA of the CDR3 is TGCAGCGCACGACTAGATTTTAGTGATACGCAGTATTTT. It encodes CSARLDFSDTQYF.

The count of this clone is one. This chain joins TRBV19 and TRBJ1-5; weak D call: TRBD1 (5 bases). This CDR3 region has 13 residues. CDR1 is LNHDA, CDR2 SQIVND, per germline (reference sequence). V shed 0 bases and J shed 6 bases, with 6 bases lying between them. CDR3 loop: CASSIERGQPQHF. The CDR3 coding sequence is TGTGCCAGTAGTATAGAAAGGGGTCAGCCCCAGCATTTT.

The chain combines TRBV18 with TRBJ1-2, with unresolved D. The CDR3 extends over 16 amino acids. Germline CDR1 KGHSH, CDR2 LQKENI. Deletions cut 1 base from V and 3 bases from J, with 15 bases between. Here the CDR3 reads CASSPRIELAHYGYTF. CDR3 coding DNA: TGTGCCAGCTCACCACGGATAGAGCTAGCCCACTATGGCTACACCTTC.

The table lists this clone with a count of one. The V and J genes are TRBV6-4 and TRBJ2-1; 10 nucleotides agree with TRBD1. V shed 0 bases and J 7 bases; nucleotides not matched to a gene: 6. This CDR3 is built from 16 residues. CDR1 is MRHNA and CDR2 is SNTAGT in the germline V gene. CDR3 coding DNA: TGTGCCAGCAGTGACTCCAGAGACAGGGGGCGAAATGAGCAGTTCTTC. Translating gives CASSDSRDRGRNEQFF.

The chain employs TRBV5-4 and TRBJ2-3; the match to TRBD2 covers 14 bases. Germline V gene sequence: CDR1 SGHNT, CDR2 YYREEE (reference sequence). Unmatched junction bases numbered 5, after V lost 3 bases and J lost 2 bases. The CDR3 loop spans 17 amino acids. Written as DNA, the CDR3 is TGTGCCAGCAGCTCTATGGGACTAGCGGGGGCCACAGATACGCAGTATTTT. Protein product: CASSSMGLAGATDTQYF.

The genes are TRBV27 and TRBJ2-7; no clear D gene. The germline CDR1 and CDR2 sequences are MNHEY and SMNVEV (reference sequence). The CDR3 is 13 residues long. With 3 bases removed from V and 2 bases from J, the gap between germline ends came to 8 bases. The CDR3 DNA follows: TGTGCCAGCAGTTTGGCAATCCCCTACGAGCAGTACTTC. Translating it yields CASSLAIPYEQYF.

This clone was observed a single time. The chain uses TRBV6-5 and TRBJ2-7; D is possibly TRBD2 (6 bases). Trimming took 6 bases from V and 6 from J, leaving 9 bases between them. The CDR3 contains 11 residues. Germline CDR1 MNHEY, CDR2 SVGAGI. CDR3 coding DNA: TGTGCCAGCAGCCGGGGGATCGAGCAGTACTTC. Protein: CASSRGIEQYF.

The genes are TRBV11-2 and TRBJ2-7, with 10 bases fitting TRBD2. Losses at the gene ends were 4 bases for V and 4 bases for J; bases not matched to a gene: 7. The CDR3 spans 15 residues. Germline V lookup: CDR1 SGHAT, CDR2 FQNNGV. CDR3 loop: CASSSTGTSVYEQYF. In DNA, the CDR3 is TGTGCCAGCAGCTCGACCGGGACTAGCGTTTACGAGCAGTACTTC.

The rearrangement joins TRBV4-1 to TRBJ2-2; TRBD1 agrees at 9 bases. Trimming removed 3 bases from V and 2 bases from J; junction bases left unmatched: 4. From germline, CDR1 is MGHRA and CDR2 YSYEKL. There are 16 residues in the CDR3. CDR3 residues: CASSQWTGENTGELFF. The CDR3 nucleotides read TGCGCCAGCAGCCAGTGGACAGGGGAAAACACCGGGGAGCTGTTTTTT.

The V and J genes are TRBV6-6 and TRBJ1-2; TRBD1 matches at 7 bases. There are 13 residues in the CDR3. With V trimmed by 5 bases and J by 3 bases, 3 bases remained unmatched. In germline, CDR1 is MNHNY, CDR2 SVGAGI (reference sequence). As DNA, the CDR3 is TGTGCCAGCAGTAGGACAGGAGACTATGGCTACACCTTC. Amino acids: CASSRTGDYGYTF.

The CDR3 reads CASSTRDRGLSGNTIYF. The CDR3 DNA reads as TGTGCCAGCAGCACCCGGGACAGGGGGCTCTCTGGAAACACCATATATTTT. The J gene is TRBJ1-3, the V gene TRBV9, with 12 bases that match TRBD1. V trimming: 4 bases; J trimming: 0 bases; junction bases outside the gene matches: 5. Germline lookup yields CDR1 SGDLS and CDR2 YYNGEE. CDR3 size: 17 residues.

J is TRBJ2-7 and V is TRBV5-4; no reliable D call. This CDR3 has 13 residues. Trimming cost V 3 bases and J 4 bases, with 11 bases left between them. Germline V CDR1 and CDR2: SGHNT, YYREEE (reference sequence). CDR3 sequence: CASSSLSGYEQYF. The CDR3 DNA is TGTGCCAGCAGCTCTCTCTCGGGTTACGAGCAGTACTTC.

The chain combines TRBV4-3 with TRBJ1-5; D possibly corresponds to TRBD1 (5 bases). Germline CDR1 reads LGHNA; CDR2 reads YSLEER. With 1 base removed from V and 7 bases from J, the gap between germline ends came to 11 bases. The CDR3 totals 14 residues. The CDR3 DNA is TGCGCCAGCAGCCAAGGGGTAGGGGTCCAGCCCCAGCATTTT. Amino acid sequence: CASSQGVGVQPQHF.

This rearrangement joins TRBV4-1 to TRBJ2-5; TRBD1 aligns across 9 bases. Germline V gene data show CDR1 as MGHRA and CDR2 as YSYEKL. J lost 5 bases, V lost 4 bases, and 5 bases had no gene match. The CDR3 runs 14 residues. The chain's CDR3 is CASSPWGQGETQYF. DNA for the CDR3: TGCGCCAGCAGCCCATGGGGACAGGGTGAGACCCAGTACTTC.

V usage is TRBV5-5 and J usage is TRBJ1-1, with D possibly TRBD1 on 6 matching bases. Germline values: CDR1 SGHKS, CDR2 YYEKEE (reference sequence). V was cut by 0 bases and J by 5 bases, with 14 bases left in between. This CDR3 spans 15 amino acids. In DNA form, the CDR3 reads TGTGCCAGCAGCTTGGCGAGCGGGGGGCAAACTGAAGCTTTCTTT. Protein sequence: CASSLASGGQTEAFF.

V gene TRBV6-5 combines with J gene TRBJ1-4; D call uncertain. Germline-derived CDR1 and CDR2 are MNHEY and SVGAGI. Trimming removed 4 bases from V and 0 bases from J, with 6 bases in between. The CDR3 has 14 amino acids. The CDR3 here is CASSWSATNEKLFF. The CDR3 bases are TGTGCCAGCAGTTGGAGTGCAACTAATGAAAAACTGTTTTTT.

This clone was recorded once. The chain carries TRBV20-1 and TRBJ2-7; D possibly corresponds to TRBD1 (5 bases). Trimming removed 3 bases from V and 3 bases from J, with 6 bases in between. CDR1 and CDR2 (germline): DFQATT, SNEGSKA (reference sequence). The CDR3 covers 11 residues. The CDR3 region is CSASTGYEQYF. The CDR3 coding sequence is TGCAGTGCTAGCACAGGCTACGAGCAGTACTTC.

The V and J genes are TRBV19 and TRBJ2-5, with D unresolved. The CDR3 spans 15 residues. From germline, CDR1 is LNHDA and CDR2 SQIVND (reference sequence). The V gene lost 5 bases and the J gene lost 1 base, with 14 bases spanning the gap. This chain's CDR3 is CASSLRLGFQETQYF. CDR3 in DNA: TGTGCCAGTAGTCTTCGACTTGGCTTCCAAGAGACCCAGTACTTC.

This clone has only a few counts. This sequence joins TRBV4-2 and TRBJ1-3; TRBD1 might be the D (6 bases). Trimming took 0 bases from V and 4 from J, leaving 7 bases between them. Looked up from germline, CDR1 is LGHNA and CDR2 is YNFKEQ. There are 14 residues in the CDR3. CDR3 region: CASSQDDRGNTIYF. In nucleotides, the CDR3 is TGTGCCAGCAGCCAAGACGACAGGGGAAACACCATATATTTT.

The chain has TRBV29-1 and TRBJ2-7; TRBD2 might be the D (5 bases). Trimming pared 0 bases from V and 2 bases from J, leaving 14 bases between. Germline assignment: CDR1 SQVTM and CDR2 ANQGSEA. CDR3 length: 15 amino acids. CDR3: CSVEDRTRTTYEQYF. CDR3 sequence (DNA): TGCAGCGTTGAAGATCGAACTAGAACAACCTACGAGCAGTACTTC.

The chain employs TRBV28 and TRBJ2-3; 8 bases agree with TRBD1. The CDR3 spans 17 residues. Germline loops: CDR1 MDHEN, CDR2 SYDVKM. V lost 1 base to trimming and J lost 4 bases; unmatched junction nucleotides: 10. CDR3 protein: CASSLSGDRGPPDTQYF. CDR3 DNA: TGTGCCAGCAGTTTATCCGGCGACAGGGGCCCCCCAGATACGCAGTATTTT.

This clone showed up just once. V and J are TRBV7-3 and TRBJ2-3; TRBD1 agrees at 11 bases. V lost 5 bases and J lost 3; bases outside the gene matches: 13. The CDR3 extends over 18 amino acids. CDR1 and CDR2 from the germline V gene are SGHTA and FQGTGA. The DNA for the CDR3 is TGTGCCAGCAGCCCCGTCGCTCTAGGGACAGGGGGTACAGATACGCAGTATTTT. It encodes CASSPVALGTGGTDTQYF.

The chain links TRBV5-4 to TRBJ1-2, with TRBD1 matching over 8 bases. With V trimmed by 4 bases and J by 0 bases, 5 bases remained unmatched. Germline V gene data show CDR1 as SGHNT and CDR2 as YYREEE (reference sequence). The CDR3 is made up of 15 amino acids. The CDR3 loop is CASSLGTGANYGYTF. CDR3 nucleotides: TGTGCCAGCAGCCTAGGGACAGGAGCTAACTATGGCTACACCTTC.

The rearrangement joins TRBV7-8 to TRBJ2-3; D gene ambiguous. Trimming cost V 5 bases and J 7 bases, with 7 bases left between them. Germline CDR1 reads SGHVS; CDR2 reads FQNEAQ. The CDR3 contains 11 residues. The CDR3 is CASSATNTQYF. The CDR3 nucleotides are TGTGCCAGCAGCGCCACTAATACGCAGTATTTT.

The rearrangement links TRBV27 to TRBJ2-7; TRBD2 matches at 8 bases. V lost 2 bases, J lost 5 bases, and 5 bases stayed unmatched. The germline V gene has CDR1 MNHEY and CDR2 SMNVEV (reference sequence). CDR3 length: 14 amino acids. CDR3 amino acids: CASSLAGGPNEQYF. DNA for the CDR3: TGTGCCAGCAGTTTAGCGGGAGGACCGAACGAGCAGTACTTC.

The chain links TRBV21-1 to TRBJ2-5; whether TRBD2, the table's D call, matches the DNA was not checked. TRBV21-1 constitutes a pseudogene. The CDR3 spans 16 residues. CDR3: CASSKEDSGRSETQYF. The CDR3 nucleotides are TGTGCCAGCAGCAAAGAGGATAGCGGGAGATCGGAGACCCAGTACTTC.

The chain combines TRBV28 with TRBJ1-1; TRBD1 matches 7 bases. The CDR3 covers 14 residues. Germline loops: CDR1 MDHEN, CDR2 SYDVKM. Trimming removed 4 bases from V and 1 base from J; junction bases left unmatched: 3. In nucleotides, the CDR3 is TGTGCCAGCAGTTGGAACAGGGGGAACACTGAAGCTTTCTTT. Translated: CASSWNRGNTEAFF.

This rearrangement joins TRBV28 to TRBJ2-5; TRBD2 might be the D (5 bases). The CDR3 contains 14 residues. V shed 7 bases and J shed 5 bases, with 17 bases lying between them. Germline CDR1 and CDR2: MDHEN and SYDVKM. The CDR3 reads CASTPRGVLETQYF. For the CDR3, the DNA is TGTGCCAGCACCCCCCGGGGAGTACTTGAGACCCAGTACTTC.

There are a few counts of this clone. V usage is TRBV5-1 and J usage is TRBJ1-2, with D possibly being TRBD1 (5 bases). The CDR3 contains 14 residues. With 6 bases removed from V and 1 base from J, the gap between germline ends came to 13 bases. Germline V gene data show CDR1 as SGHRS and CDR2 as YFSETQ. The CDR3 here is CASNQGSDNYGYTF. CDR3 sequence (DNA): TGCGCCAGCAATCAGGGCTCTGATAACTATGGCTACACCTTC.

The V call is TRBV10-3, the J call TRBJ1-2, with TRBD1 as a possible D gene (5 bases). Looked up from germline, CDR1 is ENHRY and CDR2 is SYGVKD. The CDR3 contains 13 residues. The V and J ends lost 5 bases and 0 bases respectively, with 7 bases between them. The CDR3 nucleotides are TGTGCCATCAGTACAGGAGCTAACTATGGCTACACCTTC. Amino acid sequence: CAISTGANYGYTF.